This TCR beta chain is drawn from a study of blood T cell repertoires in COVID-19. Background on the study: Acute and convalescent COVID-19 specimens originated in the United States, Italy and Spain. Nucleic acid was either cDNA or gDNA, and it came from T cells, B-cell-depleted T cells, or PBMCs.

Original methodology: The authors estimated nucleated cell counts from reference gene primer amplification. Here immunoSEQ multiplex PCR was the method, and the copy in TCRdb shows in-frame clones only, minus some. V, J and clone size were drawn from that table, and D and trimming were deduced from the DNA. The repertoire has approximately 90,000 clones, around three quarters of them found once; the top ten carry approximately 21%. The sample consisted of peripheral blood. The clonotype comes from a woman at least 80 years old with acute or convalescent COVID-19.

The CDR3 bases are TGTGCCAGCAGCTTAAGAAATTTGGCAGGGGGCGGCTACACCTTC. It encodes CASSLRNLAGGGYTF. The V call is TRBV7-8, the J call TRBJ1-2; 8 bases map to TRBD1. Germline V gives CDR1 SGHVS, CDR2 FQNEAQ. There are 15 residues in the CDR3. J lost 8 bases, V lost 2 bases, and 10 bases had no gene match.